This TCR beta chain originates from a study of Ad26.COV2.S vaccination and SARS-CoV-2 variants. Profiling relied on immunoSEQ multiplex PCR, and the TCRdb table lists in-frame clones only, not all of them. The sample lists about 440,000 clones; less than 95% were seen once. General study findings and limits: Recipients given vaccine exceeded placebo recipients in spike-specific TCR breadth. Following vaccination, spike-specific CD8+ and CD4+ T cell responses reportedly exhibited substantial breadth.

The table lists this clone with a count of one. Its antigen is not known. The germline gives CDR1 SGHDN, CDR2 FVKESK. The V and J ends lost 2 bases and 4 bases, in that order; junction bases with no gene match: 3. CDR3 length: 14 residues. Treatment in this sample: roughly 19 received Ad26.COV2.S at low or high dose, single or two shots; about 5 received placebo; per-sample allocation not given. Repertoires come from day 63 after the first vaccine or placebo injection. V gene TRBV14 combines with J gene TRBJ1-2; 8 bases fit TRBD1. The receptor was isolated from a person aged 18-60 years who received the Ad26.COV2.S COVID-19 vaccine or a placebo. Sequenced material: peripheral blood, taken in a trial of Ad26.COV2.S vaccine versus placebo. CDR3 sequence: CASSQQGQGYGYTF. The CDR3 bases are TGTGCCAGCAGCCAACAAGGACAGGGCTATGGCTACACCTTC. Full variable domain (outside the CDR3, taken from reference TRBV14 and TRBJ1-2): EAGVTQFPSHSVIEKGQTVTLRCDPISGHDNLYWYRRVMGKEIKFLLHFVKESKQDESGMPNNRFLAERTGGTYSTLKVQPAELEDSGVYFCASSQQGQGYGYTFGSGTRLTVV.